The 18 T cell receptor beta chains below were found in one sample sequenced in a study of T cells in Graves' hyperthyroidism and ophthalmopathy. Amplified regions were TCR beta CDR3 sequences from RNA transcripts. The HTBI primer set served for first-round RT-PCR of the TCR CDR3. TCRdb reanalysed the multiplex PCR reads using MiXCR and keeps one entry per CDR3 protein. Found here are some 340,000 distinct CDR3 sequences, roughly 13% of them singletons; the top ten hold 34%. Input material: blood. Source of these receptors: a middle-aged woman with Graves' ophthalmopathy.

This clonotype was counted many times. The rearrangement links TRBV20-1 to TRBJ2-7, with TRBD1 as a possible D gene (5 bases). Germline CDR1 DFQATT, CDR2 SNEGSKA (reference sequence). V lost 5 bases to trimming and J lost 5 bases, with 25 bases between them. This CDR3 spans 16 amino acids. CDR3 nucleotides: TGCAGTGCTGTAAACCCCGTGCAGGGTCTTTCCAACGAGCAGTACTTC. Its protein is CSAVNPVQGLSNEQYF.

This clonotype was detected many times. The chain links TRBV25-1 to TRBJ2-7; the D gene is possibly TRBD1 (5 bases). There are 13 residues in the CDR3. Trimming pared 7 bases from V and 0 bases from J, leaving 10 bases between. CDR1 MGHDK and CDR2 SYGVNS come from the germline V gene. The CDR3 nucleotides read TGTGCCAGCAAGGGGCCTTTCTCCTACGAGCAGTACTTC. It is translated as CASKGPFSYEQYF.

This clonotype showed up just a few times. The rearrangement links TRBV15 to TRBJ1-2, with D maybe TRBD1 (5 bases). Per the germline V gene, CDR1 is LNHNV and CDR2 is YYDKDF (reference sequence). The CDR3 has 13 amino acids. The V end was cut by 0 bases, the J end by 8 bases, with 10 bases between. Here the CDR3 DNA reads TGTGCCACCAGCAGAGATCAGGGCGTCGGCTACACCTTC. The encoded protein is CATSRDQGVGYTF. Complete variable domain (other parts from reference TRBV15 and TRBJ1-2): DAMVIQNPRYQVTQFGKPVTLSCSQTLNHNVMYWYQQKSSQAPKLLFHYYDKDFNNEADTPDNFQSRRPNTSFCFLDIRSPGLGDTAMYLCATSRDQGVGYTFGSGTRLTVV.

This clonotype was picked up many times. V gene TRBV9 combines with J gene TRBJ2-3; D perhaps matches TRBD2 (5 bases). The CDR3 spans 15 residues. The V gene lost 4 bases and the J gene lost 3 bases, with 15 bases spanning the gap. Germline V gene lookup returns CDR1 SGDLS and CDR2 YYNGEE. Here the CDR3 reads CASSPQAAVTDTQYF. In DNA form, the CDR3 reads TGTGCCAGCAGCCCCCAGGCAGCGGTGACAGATACGCAGTATTTT.

This clonotype has ten or more counts. V and J are TRBV12-3 or TRBV12-4 and TRBJ1-5; 7 bases match TRBD1. There are 14 residues in the CDR3. Unmatched junction bases numbered 9, after V lost 5 bases and J lost 8 bases. In nucleotides, the CDR3 is TGTGCCAGCAGTAGACTTCGACAGGGCGAGCCCCAGCATTTT. As protein: CASSRLRQGEPQHF.

This clonotype was picked up many times. CDR3 residues: CASSYGVYNEQFF. The CDR3 DNA is TGTGCCAGCAGTTACGGAGTCTACAATGAGCAGTTCTTC. The chain joins TRBV6-5 to TRBJ2-1, with D unclear. V was cut by 2 bases and J by 3 bases, with 5 bases left in between. Per the germline V gene, CDR1 is MNHEY and CDR2 is SVGAGI. The CDR3 runs 13 residues.

This clonotype has at least ten counts. The chain recombines TRBV27 with TRBJ1-1; D ambiguous. Between the trimmed V and J ends, which lost 5 bases and 2 bases, there was a span of 12 bases. Looked up from germline, CDR1 is MNHEY and CDR2 is SMNVEV (reference sequence). The CDR3 covers 14 residues. CDR3 sequence: CASSLSALNTEAFF. In DNA form, the CDR3 reads TGTGCCAGCAGTCTCTCGGCCCTCAACACTGAAGCTTTCTTT.

The rearrangement links TRBV5-4 to TRBJ2-1; a weak D match, TRBD1 (6 bases). V shed 4 bases and J shed 6 bases, with 11 bases lying between them. The CDR3 totals 13 residues. The germline V gene encodes CDR1 SGHNT and CDR2 YYREEE (reference sequence). The CDR3 DNA reads as TGTGCCAGCAGCACAGGCAGGGGCAATGAGCAGTTCTTC. Its translation is CASSTGRGNEQFF.

The rearrangement links TRBV12-3 or TRBV12-4 to TRBJ1-2; D perhaps matches TRBD1 (6 bases). V was shortened by 5 bases and J by 7 bases, with 17 bases between the two germline ends. This CDR3 is 14 amino acids long. The CDR3 bases are TGTGCCAGCAGTACCCATGGGGGCGCGGGTGGCTACACCTTC. Its translation: CASSTHGGAGGYTF.

This clonotype was seen repeatedly, ten times or more. V gene TRBV7-9 combines with J gene TRBJ2-4, with no clear D. CDR1 is SEHNR and CDR2 is FQNEAQ in the germline V gene (reference sequence). This CDR3 is 12 amino acids long. Deletions cut 1 base from V and 8 bases from J, with 6 bases between. The CDR3 reads CASSLGTDIQYF. DNA of the CDR3: TGTGCCAGCAGCTTAGGGACGGACATTCAGTACTTC.

This clonotype has ten or more counts. The rearrangement joins TRBV3-1 to TRBJ2-1, with D perhaps TRBD2 (5 bases). Germline CDR1 is LGHDT and CDR2 is YNNKEL (reference sequence). Trimming left V 1 base short and J 4 bases short, with 11 bases between. This CDR3 is built from 15 residues. CDR3 protein: CASSQAPSQYNEQFF. CDR3 in DNA: TGTGCCAGCAGCCAAGCCCCTAGCCAGTACAATGAGCAGTTCTTC.

The table lists this clonotype with many counts. The chain has TRBV12-3 or TRBV12-4 and TRBJ1-2; D gene ambiguous. The length of the CDR3 is 17 residues. V lost 1 base and J 8 bases, leaving 23 bases between the germline ends. The CDR3 sequence is CASSLVFQGLRTVGYTF. The CDR3 DNA sequence: TGTGCCAGCAGTTTAGTTTTCCAAGGTCTTAGAACTGTAGGCTACACCTTC.

The chain couples TRBV7-2 to TRBJ2-5; TRBD2 matches at 8 bases. From germline, CDR1 is SGHTA and CDR2 FQGNSA. This CDR3 is built from 14 residues. J gave up 5 bases and V 5 bases, and 7 bases lay outside the gene matches. This CDR3 is CASSPGGRGETQYF. The DNA of the CDR3 is TGTGCCAGCAGCCCGGGGGGGCGTGGGGAGACCCAGTACTTC.

In regard to this clonotype: One end of the junction fails to match germline, which may point to a read error. The genes are TRBV5-1 and TRBJ2-2; weak D call: TRBD2 (5 bases). Germline V gene data show CDR1 as SGHRS and CDR2 as YFSETQ. This CDR3 region has 14 residues. This chain's CDR3 is CASSLDWNTGELSF. CDR3 DNA: TGCGCCAGCAGCTTGGATTGGAACACCGGGGAGCTGTCTTTT.

This clonotype was observed at least ten times. The chain uses TRBV20-1 and TRBJ2-3; D is perhaps TRBD2 (7 bases). The CDR3 loop spans 14 amino acids. V was cut by 4 bases and J by 2 bases, with 13 bases left in between. The germline CDR1 and CDR2 sequences are DFQATT and SNEGSKA (reference sequence). Here the CDR3 DNA reads TGCAGTGCTACCGAGGGGGGGGCCACAGATACGCAGTATTTT. It codes for CSATEGGATDTQYF.

This clonotype was seen only a few times. This rearrangement joins TRBV2 to TRBJ1-5, with 7 bases matching TRBD1. From germline, CDR1 is SNHLY and CDR2 FYNNEI. The junction had 9 bases not matched to a gene; V was cut back by 3 bases and J by 7 bases. This CDR3 region has 15 residues. CDR3 residues: CASSDGGGSLQPQHF. CDR3 sequence (DNA): TGTGCCAGCAGTGACGGAGGGGGCAGTTTGCAGCCCCAGCATTTT. The full variable domain, completed using reference TRBV2 and TRBJ1-5, is EPEVTQTPSHQVTQMGQEVILRCVPISNHLYFYWYRQILGQKVEFLVSFYNNEISEKSEIFDDQFSVERPDGSNFTLKIRSTKLEDSAMYFCASSDGGGSLQPQHFGDGTRLSIL.

This clonotype was counted at least ten times. The chain employs TRBV11-2 and TRBJ2-5, with D tentatively TRBD2 (5 bases). V was trimmed by 0 bases and J by 4 bases, leaving 12 bases between them. The CDR3 sequence is 15 residues long. Looked up from germline, CDR1 is SGHAT and CDR2 is FQNNGV. CDR3 DNA: TGTGCCAGCAGCTTAGACCCTGGGCGGGTAGAGACCCAGTACTTC. Its translation is CASSLDPGRVETQYF.

A few counts support this clonotype. J is TRBJ2-2 and V is TRBV2; D may be TRBD2 (5 bases). This CDR3 is 14 amino acids long. Germline V gene sequence: CDR1 SNHLY, CDR2 FYNNEI. V lost 7 bases to trimming and J lost 7 bases, with 16 bases between them. The CDR3 region is CASTIVRGDGELFF. Here the CDR3 DNA reads TGTGCCAGCACAATCGTTCGGGGAGACGGGGAGCTGTTTTTT.